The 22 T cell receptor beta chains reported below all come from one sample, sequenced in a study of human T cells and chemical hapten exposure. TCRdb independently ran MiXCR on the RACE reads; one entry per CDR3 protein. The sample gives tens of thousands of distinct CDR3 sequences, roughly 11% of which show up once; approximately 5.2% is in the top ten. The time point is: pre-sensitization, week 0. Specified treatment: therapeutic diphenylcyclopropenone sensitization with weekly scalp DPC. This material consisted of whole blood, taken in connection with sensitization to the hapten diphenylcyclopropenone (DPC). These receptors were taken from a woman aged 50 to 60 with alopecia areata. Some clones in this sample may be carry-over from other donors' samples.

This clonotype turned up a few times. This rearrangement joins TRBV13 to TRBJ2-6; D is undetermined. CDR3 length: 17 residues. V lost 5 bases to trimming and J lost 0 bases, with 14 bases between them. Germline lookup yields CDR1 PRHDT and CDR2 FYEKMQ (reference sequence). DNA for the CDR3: TGTGCCAGCAGCCAGCGAGCCCAGCACTCTGGGGCCAACGTCCTGACTTTC. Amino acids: CASSQRAQHSGANVLTF.

CDR3 region: CASSGLAGLNTQYF. In DNA form, the CDR3 reads TGTGCCAGCAGTGGACTAGCGGGGCTCAATACGCAGTATTTT. The chain links TRBV12-3 or TRBV12-4 to TRBJ2-3; TRBD2 matches at 12 bases. Trimming took 5 bases from V and 7 from J; bases not matched to a gene: 4. This CDR3 is 14 amino acids long.

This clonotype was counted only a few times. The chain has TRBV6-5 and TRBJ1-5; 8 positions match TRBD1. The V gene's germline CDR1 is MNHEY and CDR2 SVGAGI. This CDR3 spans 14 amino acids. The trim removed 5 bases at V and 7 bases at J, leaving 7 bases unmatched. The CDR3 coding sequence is TGTGCCAGCAGTACGGACAGGGCGGGCCAGCCCCAGCATTTT. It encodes CASSTDRAGQPQHF.

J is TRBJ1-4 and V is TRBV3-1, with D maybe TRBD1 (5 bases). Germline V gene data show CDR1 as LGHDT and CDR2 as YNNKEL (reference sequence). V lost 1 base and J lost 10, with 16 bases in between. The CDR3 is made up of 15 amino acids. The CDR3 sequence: CASSQGQGRAGKLFF. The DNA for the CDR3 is TGTGCCAGCAGCCAAGGGCAGGGCCGGGCCGGAAAACTGTTTTTT.

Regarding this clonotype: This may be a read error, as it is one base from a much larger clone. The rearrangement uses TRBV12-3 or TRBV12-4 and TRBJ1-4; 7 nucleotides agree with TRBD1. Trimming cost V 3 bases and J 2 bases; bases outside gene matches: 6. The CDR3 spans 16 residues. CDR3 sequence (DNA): TGTGCCAGCAGTTTGACAGGGAGGGTCACTAATGAAAAACTGTTTTTT. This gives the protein CASSLTGRVTNEKLFF.

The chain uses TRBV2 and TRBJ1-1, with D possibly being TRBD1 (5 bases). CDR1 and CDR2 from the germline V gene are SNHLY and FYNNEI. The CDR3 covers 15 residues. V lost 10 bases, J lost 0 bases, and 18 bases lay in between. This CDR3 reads CATRGQSLMNTEAFF. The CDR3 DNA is TGTGCCACCCGGGGCCAGAGTCTGATGAACACTGAAGCTTTCTTT.

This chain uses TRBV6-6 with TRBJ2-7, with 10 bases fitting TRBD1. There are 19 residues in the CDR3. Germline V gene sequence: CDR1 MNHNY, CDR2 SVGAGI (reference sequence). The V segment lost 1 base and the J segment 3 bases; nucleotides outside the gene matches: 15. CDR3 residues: CASSYFRDRGVLSGYEQYF. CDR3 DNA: TGTGCCAGCAGTTACTTCAGGGACAGGGGAGTACTATCAGGCTACGAGCAGTACTTC.

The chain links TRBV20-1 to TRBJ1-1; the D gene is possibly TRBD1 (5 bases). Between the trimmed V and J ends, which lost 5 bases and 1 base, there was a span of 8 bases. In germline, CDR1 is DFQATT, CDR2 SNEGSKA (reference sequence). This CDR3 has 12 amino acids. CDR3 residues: CSAVGGNTEAFF. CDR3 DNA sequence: TGCAGTGCTGTCGGGGGGAACACTGAAGCTTTCTTT.

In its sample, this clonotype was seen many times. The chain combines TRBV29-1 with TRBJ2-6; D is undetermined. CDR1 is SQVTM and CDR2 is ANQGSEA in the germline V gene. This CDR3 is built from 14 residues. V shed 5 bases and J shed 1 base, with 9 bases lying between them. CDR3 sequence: CSVHSGSGANVLTF. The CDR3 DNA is TGCAGCGTTCACTCCGGGTCTGGGGCCAACGTCCTGACTTTC.

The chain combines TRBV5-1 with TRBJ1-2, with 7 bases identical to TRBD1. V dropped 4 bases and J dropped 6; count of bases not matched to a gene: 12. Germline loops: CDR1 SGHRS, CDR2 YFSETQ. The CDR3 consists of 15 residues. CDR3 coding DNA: TGCGCCAGCAGCACGTCTCCCGACAGGGAAGATGGCTACACCTTC. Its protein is CASSTSPDREDGYTF.

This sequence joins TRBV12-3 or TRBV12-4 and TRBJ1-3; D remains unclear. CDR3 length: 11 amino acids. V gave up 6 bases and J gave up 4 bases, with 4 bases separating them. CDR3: CASSEGNTIYF. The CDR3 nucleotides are TGTGCCAGCAGCGAAGGAAACACCATATATTTT.

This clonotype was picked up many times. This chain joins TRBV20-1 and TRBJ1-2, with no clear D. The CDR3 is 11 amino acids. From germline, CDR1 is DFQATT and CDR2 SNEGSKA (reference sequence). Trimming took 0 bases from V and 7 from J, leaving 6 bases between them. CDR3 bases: TGCAGTGCTAGAGATCTGGTTGGCTACACCTTC. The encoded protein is CSARDLVGYTF.

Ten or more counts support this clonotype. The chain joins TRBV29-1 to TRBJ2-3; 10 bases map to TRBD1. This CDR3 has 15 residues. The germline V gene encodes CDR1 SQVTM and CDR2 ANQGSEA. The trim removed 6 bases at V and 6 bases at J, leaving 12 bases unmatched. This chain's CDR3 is CSVALTGGPQDTQYF. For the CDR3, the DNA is TGCAGCGTCGCTTTGACAGGGGGCCCTCAGGATACGCAGTATTTT.

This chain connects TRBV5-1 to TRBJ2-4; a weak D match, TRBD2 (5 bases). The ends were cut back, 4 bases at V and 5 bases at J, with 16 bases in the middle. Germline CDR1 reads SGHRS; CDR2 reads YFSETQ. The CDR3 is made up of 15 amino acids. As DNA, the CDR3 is TGCGCCAGCAGCCCTTTCGGGGAGAAGGAAAACATTCAGTACTTC. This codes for CASSPFGEKENIQYF.

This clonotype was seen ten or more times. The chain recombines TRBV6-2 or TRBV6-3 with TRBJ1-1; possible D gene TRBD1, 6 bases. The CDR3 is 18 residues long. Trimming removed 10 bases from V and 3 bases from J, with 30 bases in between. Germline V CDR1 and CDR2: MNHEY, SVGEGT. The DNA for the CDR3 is TGTGCCACCGGGGAGAACAGGGTGGCGAGCTGGTTTGACACTGAAGCTTTCTTT. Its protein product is CATGENRVASWFDTEAFF.

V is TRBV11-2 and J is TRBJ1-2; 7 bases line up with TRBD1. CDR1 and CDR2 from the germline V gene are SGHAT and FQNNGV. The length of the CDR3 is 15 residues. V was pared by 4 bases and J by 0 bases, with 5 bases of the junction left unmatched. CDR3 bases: TGTGCCAGCAGCTCCACCGGGACAGCTAACTATGGCTACACCTTC. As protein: CASSSTGTANYGYTF.

CDR3 in amino acids: CASSASTGGSYEQYF. DNA of the CDR3: TGTGCCAGCAGCGCGTCGACAGGCGGCTCCTACGAGCAGTACTTC. The V and J genes are TRBV7-2 and TRBJ2-7; weak D call: TRBD1 (6 bases). Germline-derived CDR1 and CDR2 are SGHTA and FQGNSA. This CDR3 contains 15 residues. V dropped 5 bases and J dropped 0 bases, with 14 bases sitting between them.

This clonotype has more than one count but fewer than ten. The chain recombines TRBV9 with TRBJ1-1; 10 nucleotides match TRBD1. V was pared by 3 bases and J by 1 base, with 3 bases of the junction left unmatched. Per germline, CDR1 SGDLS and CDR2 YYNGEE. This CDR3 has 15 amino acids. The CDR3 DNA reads TGTGCCAGCAGCGGGACAGGGGGATCGAACACTGAAGCTTTCTTT. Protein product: CASSGTGGSNTEAFF.

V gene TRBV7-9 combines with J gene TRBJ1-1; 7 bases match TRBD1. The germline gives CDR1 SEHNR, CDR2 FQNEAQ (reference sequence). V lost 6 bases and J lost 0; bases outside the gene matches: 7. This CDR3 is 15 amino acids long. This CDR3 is CASSRLQGLNTEAFF. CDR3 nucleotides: TGTGCCAGCAGTCGCTTACAGGGGTTGAACACTGAAGCTTTCTTT.

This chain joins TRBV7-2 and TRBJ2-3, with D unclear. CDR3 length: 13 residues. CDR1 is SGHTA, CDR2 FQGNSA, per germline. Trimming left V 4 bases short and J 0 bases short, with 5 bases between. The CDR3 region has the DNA TGTGCCAGCAGCTCAGCTAGCACAGATACGCAGTATTTT. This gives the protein CASSSASTDTQYF.

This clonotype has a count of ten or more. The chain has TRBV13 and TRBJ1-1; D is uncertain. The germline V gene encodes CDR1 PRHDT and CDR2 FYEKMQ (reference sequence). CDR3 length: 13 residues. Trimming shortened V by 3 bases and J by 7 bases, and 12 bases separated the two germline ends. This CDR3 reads CASSFRPGGEAFF. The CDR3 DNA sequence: TGTGCCAGCAGCTTCCGACCGGGAGGTGAAGCTTTCTTT.

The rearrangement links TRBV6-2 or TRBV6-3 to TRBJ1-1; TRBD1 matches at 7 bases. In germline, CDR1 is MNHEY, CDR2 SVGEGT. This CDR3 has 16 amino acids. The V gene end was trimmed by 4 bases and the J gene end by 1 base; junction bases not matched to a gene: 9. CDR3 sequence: CASSFRPGQRNTEAFF. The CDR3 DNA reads TGTGCCAGCAGTTTCCGCCCGGGACAGCGGAACACTGAAGCTTTCTTT.